This TCR beta chain was obtained from a study of shared clonotypes between healthy human individuals. Donors included only healthy HIV-negative adults lacking recent acute infections or vaccinations. Profiled with immunoSEQ multiplex PCR; TCRdb holds only in-frame clones, not every one. The sample has about 1.1 million clones, about 84% seen once. The table lists this clone with a count of one. Its matching antigen is unknown. Study-wide findings and caveats: Non-shared clonotypes had lower generation probabilities than clonotypes shared by all four sorted-subset donors.

V shed 0 bases and J shed 2 bases, with 13 bases lying between them. The CDR3 contains 15 residues. CDR1 is SQVTM, CDR2 ANQGSEA, per germline. The clonotype was recovered from a young man in good health. Some clones in this sample may be carry-over from other donors' samples. The sequenced sample was memory CD4+ T cells from PBMCs. The subset is: CD45RA-negative fraction. The chain combines TRBV29-1 with TRBJ1-2; no firm D call. CDR3 DNA: TGCAGCGTTGAAGATCCATACGGGCCCAACTATGGCTACACCTTC. It translates to CSVEDPYGPNYGYTF.